Below are 10 T cell receptor beta chains sequenced from a single sample in a study of cytomegalovirus exposure and HLA in healthy donors. Both 60 Vbeta primers and 13 Jbeta primers went into the PCR. Clones were sequenced by immunoSEQ multiplex PCR, and TCRdb holds only the in-frame ones, with some missing. Of around 140,000 clones in the sample, approximately 74% were seen once. Material: PBMCs. The receptors were sampled from a male donor in good health and CMV-seronegative.

This clone was seen a few times. The J gene is TRBJ2-2, the V gene TRBV28, with D maybe TRBD1 (6 bases). The CDR3 has 15 residues. V lost 7 bases to trimming and J lost 5 bases, with 17 bases between them. Germline loops: CDR1 MDHEN, CDR2 SYDVKM. CDR3 region: CASIQGGDITGELFF. DNA of the CDR3: TGTGCCAGCATTCAGGGTGGGGACATAACCGGGGAGCTGTTTTTT. The whole variable domain, filled in from reference TRBV28 and TRBJ2-2, reads DVKVTQSSRYLVKRTGEKVFLECVQDMDHENMFWYRQDPGLGLRLIYFSYDVKMKEKGDIPEGYSVSREKKERFSLILESASTNQTSMYLCASIQGGDITGELFFGEGSRLTVL.

This chain uses TRBV6-5 with TRBJ1-2; D gene uncertain. The CDR3 totals 12 residues. From germline, CDR1 is MNHEY and CDR2 SVGAGI. The V gene lost 3 bases and the J gene lost 6 bases, with 8 bases spanning the gap. CDR3 residues: CASSYGGNGYTF. CDR3 DNA sequence: TGTGCCAGCAGTTATGGCGGAAATGGCTACACCTTC.

The rearrangement links TRBV5-4 to TRBJ1-2, with 10 nucleotides matching TRBD1. Trimming at V came to 2 bases and at J to 2 bases, leaving 6 bases not matched to a gene. In germline, CDR1 is SGHNT, CDR2 YYREEE (reference sequence). This CDR3 is 16 amino acids long. The CDR3 protein is CASSLSTGQGNYGYTF. For the CDR3, the DNA is TGTGCCAGCAGCTTAAGCACGGGACAGGGGAACTATGGCTACACCTTC. Combining the CDR3 with reference TRBV5-4 and TRBJ1-2 gives the whole variable domain ETGVTQSPTHLIKTRGQQVTLRCSSQSGHNTVSWYQQALGQGPQFIFQYYREEENGRGNFPPRFSGLQFPNYSSELNVNALELDDSALYLCASSLSTGQGNYGYTFGSGTRLTVV.

The rearrangement links TRBV5-1 to TRBJ2-7, with 12 bases that match TRBD2. J was trimmed by 5 bases and V by 1 base; bases with no gene match: 4. Per germline, CDR1 SGHRS and CDR2 YFSETQ. CDR3 size: 15 residues. The CDR3 loop reads CASSLTSGRLNEQYF. The CDR3 nucleotides read TGCGCCAGCAGCTTGACTAGCGGGAGGTTAAACGAGCAGTACTTC.

The chain combines TRBV4-1 with TRBJ2-7, with D perhaps matching TRBD1 (5 bases). CDR1 MGHRA and CDR2 YSYEKL come from the germline V gene. V was trimmed by 2 bases and J by 0 bases, leaving 11 bases between them. The CDR3 sequence is 15 residues long. CDR3 DNA sequence: TGCGCCAGCAGCCAACATGGGGCGGTCTCCTACGAGCAGTACTTC. Its protein is CASSQHGAVSYEQYF.

As DNA, the CDR3 is TGTGCCAGCACCCCGACGATGGGAGGGGTAAATAATTCACCCCTCCACTTT. Translated: CASTPTMGGVNNSPLHF. The chain combines TRBV28 with TRBJ1-6, with a weak D call TRBD1 (5 bases). The CDR3 is made up of 17 amino acids. Germline assignment: CDR1 MDHEN and CDR2 SYDVKM. V was cut by 7 bases and J by 5 bases, with 21 bases left in between.

The genes are TRBV30 and TRBJ1-6; 8 nucleotides agree with TRBD1. The CDR3 is 14 residues long. Germline V gives CDR1 GTSNPN, CDR2 SVGIG (reference sequence). Losses at the gene ends were 5 bases for V and 7 bases for J; bases not matched to a gene: 7. CDR3 amino acids: CAWRGDRKNSPLHF. In nucleotides, the CDR3 is TGTGCCTGGCGGGGGGACAGGAAGAATTCACCCCTCCACTTT.

This chain connects TRBV6-1 to TRBJ2-5, with 11 bases lining up with TRBD1. V trimming: 4 bases; J trimming: 4 bases; junction bases outside the gene matches: 5. This CDR3 comprises 15 residues. CDR1 and CDR2 (germline): MNHNS, SASEGT. CDR3 amino acids: CASSAGTGGPETQYF. The DNA for the CDR3 is TGTGCCAGCAGTGCCGGGACAGGGGGTCCAGAGACCCAGTACTTC.

V usage is TRBV28 and J usage is TRBJ1-2; D perhaps matches TRBD1 (6 bases). V lost 8 bases to trimming and J lost 0 bases, with 16 bases between them. CDR3 length: 15 amino acids. The germline V gene encodes CDR1 MDHEN and CDR2 SYDVKM. The CDR3 DNA sequence: TGTGCCAGCCGCCATCCCAGGGGCACTAACTATGGCTACACCTTC. Translated, it gives CASRHPRGTNYGYTF.

The rearrangement links TRBV7-2 to TRBJ1-5; D not resolved. This CDR3 has 12 amino acids. Germline V lookup: CDR1 SGHTA, CDR2 FQGNSA. Between the trimmed V and J ends, which lost 2 bases and 4 bases, there was a span of 3 bases. CDR3 loop: CASSLYNQPQHF. CDR3 in DNA: TGTGCCAGCAGCTTATATAATCAGCCCCAGCATTTT. The variable domain in full, completed from reference TRBV7-2 and TRBJ1-5, reads GAGVSQSPSNKVTEKGKDVELRCDPISGHTALYWYRQSLGQGLEFLIYFQGNSAPDKSGLPSDRFSAERTGGSVSTLTIQRTQQEDSAVYLCASSLYNQPQHFGDGTRLSIL.